This TCR beta chain was captured by sequencing in a study of OX40 agonist ivuxolimab in advanced cancers. Study at large: Patients took ivuxolimab, an agonistic anti-OX40 (CD134) antibody. Partial responses occurred in Three dose-escalation patients, one with hepatocellular carcinoma and two with cutaneous melanoma.

General study points: Nonresponders, in some cases, also had low normalized T-cell clonal expansion. Among T cells, CD8+ cells averaged more expanded clones than CD4+ cells.

CDR3 length equals 12 residues. Per the germline V gene, CDR1 is SGDLS and CDR2 is YYNGEE. TCRdb's table, derived via immunoSEQ multiplex PCR, lists solely in-frame clones and lacks some. The sample contains about 10,000 clones, over 65% of which appear only once. This clone was detected only once. Its antigen is as yet unknown. Sequence at one end of the junction differs from germline and may be a read error. This chain joins TRBV9 and TRBJ1-2; D not certain. The receptor was derived from an adult with an advanced solid tumor such as melanoma, head and neck, liver or kidney cancer. The sequenced sample was CD4+ or CD8+ T cells sorted from blood, obtained in a trial of the OX40 agonist ivuxolimab. The CDR3 DNA follows: TGTGCCAACAGCGGGTCTGACTATGGCTACACCTTC. Encoded protein: CANSGSDYGYTF.